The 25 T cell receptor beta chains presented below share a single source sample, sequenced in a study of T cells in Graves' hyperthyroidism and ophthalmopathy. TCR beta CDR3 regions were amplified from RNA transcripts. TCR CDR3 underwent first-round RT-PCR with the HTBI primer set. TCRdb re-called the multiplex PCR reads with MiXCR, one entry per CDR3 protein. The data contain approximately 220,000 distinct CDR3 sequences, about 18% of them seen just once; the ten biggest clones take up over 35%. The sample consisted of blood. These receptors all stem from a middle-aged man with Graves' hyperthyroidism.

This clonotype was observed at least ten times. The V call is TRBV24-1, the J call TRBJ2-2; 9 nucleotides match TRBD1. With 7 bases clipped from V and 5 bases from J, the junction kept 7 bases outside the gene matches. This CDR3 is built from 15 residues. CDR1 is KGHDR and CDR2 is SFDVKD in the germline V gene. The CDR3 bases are TGTGCCACCAGGGGGACAGGGACGGGGACCGGGGAGCTGTTTTTT. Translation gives CATRGTGTGTGELFF.

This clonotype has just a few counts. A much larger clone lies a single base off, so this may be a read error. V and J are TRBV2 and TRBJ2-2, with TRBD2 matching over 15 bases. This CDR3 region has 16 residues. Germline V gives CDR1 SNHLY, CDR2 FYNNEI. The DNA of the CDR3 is TGTGCCAGCAGCTTCGGACTAGCGGGGGGGATCGGGGAGCTGCTTTTT. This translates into CASSFGLAGGIGELLF.

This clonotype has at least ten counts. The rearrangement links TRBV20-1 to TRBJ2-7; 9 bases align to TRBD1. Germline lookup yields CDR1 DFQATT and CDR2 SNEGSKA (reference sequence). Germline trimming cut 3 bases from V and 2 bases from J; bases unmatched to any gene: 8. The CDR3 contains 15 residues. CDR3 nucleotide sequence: TGCAGTGCTAGGCGGTACGGGGACAGGGCCTACGAGCAGTACTTC. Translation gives CSARRYGDRAYEQYF.

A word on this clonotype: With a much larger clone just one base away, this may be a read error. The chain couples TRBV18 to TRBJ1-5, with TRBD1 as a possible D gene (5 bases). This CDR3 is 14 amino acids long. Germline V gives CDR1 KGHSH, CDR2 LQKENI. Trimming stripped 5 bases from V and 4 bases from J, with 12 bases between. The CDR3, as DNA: TGTGCCAGCTCAGCACGACCAGGGAATCAGCCCCAGCATTTT. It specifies CASSARPGNQPQHF.

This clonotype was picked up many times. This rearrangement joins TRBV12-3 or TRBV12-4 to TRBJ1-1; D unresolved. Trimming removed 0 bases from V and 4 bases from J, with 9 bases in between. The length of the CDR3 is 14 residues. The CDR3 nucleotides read TGTGCCAGCAGTTTAGCCTCGTTCGGCACTGAAGCTTTCTTT. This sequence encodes CASSLASFGTEAFF.

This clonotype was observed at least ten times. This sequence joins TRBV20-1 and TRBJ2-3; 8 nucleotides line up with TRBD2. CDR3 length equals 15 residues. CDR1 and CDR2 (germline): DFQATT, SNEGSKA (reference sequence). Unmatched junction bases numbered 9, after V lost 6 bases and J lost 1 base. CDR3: CSATGSGARTDTQYF. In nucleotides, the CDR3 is TGCAGTGCCACAGGTAGCGGGGCCCGCACAGATACGCAGTATTTT.

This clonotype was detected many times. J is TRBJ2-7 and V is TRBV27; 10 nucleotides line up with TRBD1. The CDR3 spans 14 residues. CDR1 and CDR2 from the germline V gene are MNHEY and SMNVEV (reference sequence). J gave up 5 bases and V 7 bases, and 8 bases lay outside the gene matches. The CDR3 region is CASTRTGGDNEQYF. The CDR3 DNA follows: TGTGCCAGCACTCGGACAGGGGGAGACAACGAGCAGTACTTC.

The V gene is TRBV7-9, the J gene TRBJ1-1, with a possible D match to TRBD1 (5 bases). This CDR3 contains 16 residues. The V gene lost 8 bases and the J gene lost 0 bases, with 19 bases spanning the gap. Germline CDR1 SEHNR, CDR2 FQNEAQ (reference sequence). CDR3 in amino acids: CASEQSRGGLNTEAFF. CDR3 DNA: TGTGCCAGCGAACAATCTCGGGGGGGTTTGAACACTGAAGCTTTCTTT.

CDR3 amino acids: CASSRISGSETQYF. The CDR3 DNA is TGTGCCAGCAGCCGGATAAGCGGCTCGGAGACCCAGTACTTC. The V and J genes are TRBV5-6 and TRBJ2-5, with a possible D match to TRBD2 (5 bases). Per germline, CDR1 SGHDT and CDR2 YYEEEE. This CDR3 contains 14 residues. The V and J ends lost 4 bases and 5 bases respectively, with 15 bases between them.

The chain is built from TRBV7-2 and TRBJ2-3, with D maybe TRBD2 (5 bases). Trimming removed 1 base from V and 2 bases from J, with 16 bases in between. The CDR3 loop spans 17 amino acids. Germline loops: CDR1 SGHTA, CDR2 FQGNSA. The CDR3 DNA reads TGTGCCAGCAGCTTAGTTTTGGGCGGGCGGTCCACAGATACGCAGTATTTT. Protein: CASSLVLGGRSTDTQYF.

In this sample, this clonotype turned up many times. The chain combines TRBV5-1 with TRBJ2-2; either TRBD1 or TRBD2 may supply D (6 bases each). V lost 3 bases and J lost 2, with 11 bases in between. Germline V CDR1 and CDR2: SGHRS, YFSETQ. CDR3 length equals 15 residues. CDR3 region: CASSWQGTNTGELFF. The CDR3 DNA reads TGCGCCAGCAGCTGGCAGGGGACTAACACCGGGGAGCTGTTTTTT. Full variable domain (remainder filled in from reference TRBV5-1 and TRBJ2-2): KAGVTQTPRYLIKTRGQQVTLSCSPISGHRSVSWYQQTPGQGLQFLFEYFSETQRNKGNFPGRFSGRQFSNSRSEMNVSTLELGDSALYLCASSWQGTNTGELFFGEGSRLTVL.

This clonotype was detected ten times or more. The CDR3 DNA is TGTGCCTCCGGGACAAAACTTCAAGAGACCCAGTACTTC. Protein sequence: CASGTKLQETQYF. The genes are TRBV28 and TRBJ2-5, with a possible D match to TRBD1 (6 bases). The CDR3 extends over 13 amino acids. The V end was cut by 11 bases, the J end by 2 bases, with 15 bases between. Germline lookup yields CDR1 MDHEN and CDR2 SYDVKM. Combining the CDR3 with reference TRBV28 and TRBJ2-5 gives the whole variable domain DVKVTQSSRYLVKRTGEKVFLECVQDMDHENMFWYRQDPGLGLRLIYFSYDVKMKEKGDIPEGYSVSREKKERFSLILESASTNQTSMYLCASGTKLQETQYFGPGTRLLVL.

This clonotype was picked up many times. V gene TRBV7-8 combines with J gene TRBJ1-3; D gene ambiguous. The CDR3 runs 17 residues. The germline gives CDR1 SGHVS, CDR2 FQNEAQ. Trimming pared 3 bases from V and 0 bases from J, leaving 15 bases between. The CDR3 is CASSFEQDGISGNTIYF. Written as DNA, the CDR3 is TGTGCCAGCAGCTTTGAGCAGGATGGGATCTCTGGAAACACCATATATTTT.

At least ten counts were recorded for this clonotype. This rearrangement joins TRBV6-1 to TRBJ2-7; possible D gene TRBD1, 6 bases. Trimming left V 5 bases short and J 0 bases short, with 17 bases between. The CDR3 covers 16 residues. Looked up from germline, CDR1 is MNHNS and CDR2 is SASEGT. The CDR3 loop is CASSQPQGTPSYEQYF. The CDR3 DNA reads TGTGCCAGCAGTCAACCCCAGGGGACCCCCTCCTACGAGCAGTACTTC.

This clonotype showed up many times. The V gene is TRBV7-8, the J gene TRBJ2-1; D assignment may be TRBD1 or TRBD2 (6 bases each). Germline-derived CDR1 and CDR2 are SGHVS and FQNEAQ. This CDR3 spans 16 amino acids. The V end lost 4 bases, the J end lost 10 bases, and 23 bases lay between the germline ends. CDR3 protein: CASSSLRGTLKGEQFF. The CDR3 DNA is TGTGCCAGCAGCTCTTTACGGGGGACACTAAAGGGGGAGCAGTTCTTC. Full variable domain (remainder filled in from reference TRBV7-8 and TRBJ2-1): GAGVSQSPRYKVAKRGQDVALRCDPISGHVSLFWYQQALGQGPEFLTYFQNEAQLDKSGLPSDRFFAERPEGSVSTLKIQRTQQEDSAVYLCASSSLRGTLKGEQFFGPGTRLTVL.

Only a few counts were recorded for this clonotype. For the CDR3, the DNA is TGTGCCAGTAGCATCCGGTTCGGCAGAATCTACGAGCAGTACTTC. This gives the protein CASSIRFGRIYEQYF. The chain has TRBV19 and TRBJ2-7; no firm D call. Germline lookup yields CDR1 LNHDA and CDR2 SQIVND (reference sequence). The germline V and J ends were trimmed by 6 bases and 3 bases, with 18 bases remaining between them. The CDR3 is 15 residues long.

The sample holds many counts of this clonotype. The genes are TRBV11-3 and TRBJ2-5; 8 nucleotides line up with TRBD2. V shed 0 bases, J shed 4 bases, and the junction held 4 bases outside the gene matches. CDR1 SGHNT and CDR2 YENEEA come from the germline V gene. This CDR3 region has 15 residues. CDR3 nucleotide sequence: TGTGCCAGCAGCTTAGACGGGGGGGCCGGAGAGACCCAGTACTTC. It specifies CASSLDGGAGETQYF.

The DNA of the CDR3 is TGTGCCAGTAGCCGACAGGGCCTCTCTGGGGCCAACGTCCTGACTTTC. It codes for CASSRQGLSGANVLTF. V and J are TRBV19 and TRBJ2-6; 7 bases match TRBD1. Trimming at V came to 6 bases and at J to 0 bases, leaving 5 bases not matched to a gene. The CDR3 is made up of 16 amino acids. Germline V lookup: CDR1 LNHDA, CDR2 SQIVND (reference sequence).

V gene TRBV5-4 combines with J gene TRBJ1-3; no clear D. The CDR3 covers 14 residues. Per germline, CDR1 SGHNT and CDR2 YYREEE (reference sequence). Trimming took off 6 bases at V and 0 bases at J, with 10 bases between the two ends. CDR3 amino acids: CASTRESSGNTIYF. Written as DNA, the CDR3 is TGTGCCAGCACGCGAGAGAGCTCTGGAAACACCATATATTTT.

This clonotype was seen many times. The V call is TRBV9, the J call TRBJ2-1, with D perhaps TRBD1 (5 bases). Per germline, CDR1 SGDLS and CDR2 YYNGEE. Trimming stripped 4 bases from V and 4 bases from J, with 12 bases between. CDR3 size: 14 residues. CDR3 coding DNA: TGTGCCAGCAGCCCCACCGACAGTTACAATGAGCAGTTCTTC. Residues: CASSPTDSYNEQFF.

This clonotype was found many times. The CDR3 here is CASRTTGGANYGYTF. CDR3 in DNA: TGTGCCAGCAGGACCACAGGGGGCGCAAACTATGGCTACACCTTC. This chain connects TRBV28 to TRBJ1-2, with TRBD1 identical over 9 bases. V lost 6 bases to trimming and J lost 2 bases; unmatched junction nucleotides: 7. Germline CDR1 reads MDHEN; CDR2 reads SYDVKM. The CDR3 runs 15 residues.

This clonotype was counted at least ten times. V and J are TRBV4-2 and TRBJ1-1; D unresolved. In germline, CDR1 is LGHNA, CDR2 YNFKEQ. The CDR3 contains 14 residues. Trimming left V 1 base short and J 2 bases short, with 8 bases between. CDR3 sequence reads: CASSQGRSNTEAFF. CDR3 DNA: TGTGCCAGCAGCCAAGGCAGGTCCAACACTGAAGCTTTCTTT.

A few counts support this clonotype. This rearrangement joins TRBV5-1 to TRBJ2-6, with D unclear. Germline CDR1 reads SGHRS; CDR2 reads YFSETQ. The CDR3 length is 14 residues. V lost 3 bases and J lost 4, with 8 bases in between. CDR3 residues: CASSSASGANVLTF. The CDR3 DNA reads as TGCGCCAGCAGCTCGGCCTCCGGGGCCAACGTCCTGACTTTC.

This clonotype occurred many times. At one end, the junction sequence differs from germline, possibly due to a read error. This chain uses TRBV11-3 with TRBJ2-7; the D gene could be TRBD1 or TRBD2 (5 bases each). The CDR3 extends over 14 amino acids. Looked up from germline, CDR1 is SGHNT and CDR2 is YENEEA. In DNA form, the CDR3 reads TGTGCCAGCAGCGGGGGACCGACCTCCCACGAGCAGTACTTC. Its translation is CASSGGPTSHEQYF.

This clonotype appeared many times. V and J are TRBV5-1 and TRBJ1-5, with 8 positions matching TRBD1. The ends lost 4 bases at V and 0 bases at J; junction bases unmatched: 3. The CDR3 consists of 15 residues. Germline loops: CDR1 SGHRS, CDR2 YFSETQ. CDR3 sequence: CASSPQGDSNQPQHF. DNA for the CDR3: TGCGCCAGCAGCCCACAGGGGGATAGCAATCAGCCCCAGCATTTT.